This T cell receptor beta chain emerged from a study of PD-1 blockade in classical Hodgkin lymphoma. The sample's time point: cycle 4 day 1 (C4D1), after less than seven weeks of nivolumab. There was relapse after autologous stem cell transplantation in every patient, and there was variation in brentuximab vedotin exposure. Data came from immunoSEQ multiplex PCR; TCRdb stores just in-frame clones and leaves some out. The sample lists several thousand clones, around nine tenths occurring once. Sample: peripheral blood mononuclear cells (PBMCs), taken before the fourth cycle of nivolumab. The sequence came from a human donor with classical Hodgkin lymphoma.

The CDR3 region has the DNA TGTGCCACCAGCAGAGCCCGTGGGGTGGGGGAAGATGAGCAGTTCTTC. Its translation: CATSRARGVGEDEQFF. The rearrangement uses TRBV15 and TRBJ2-1, with D perhaps given as TRBD1 or TRBD2 (5 bases each). Per germline, CDR1 LNHNV and CDR2 YYDKDF (reference sequence). The length of the CDR3 is 16 residues. Trimming took 1 base from V and 8 from J, leaving 18 bases between them.